This TCR beta chain is drawn from a study of Graves' ophthalmopathy and Graves' hyperthyroidism. This clonotype came up a few times. Its antigen is undetermined. A read error may account for a junction end that differs from germline. The CDR3 totals 13 residues. In germline, CDR1 is SGDLS, CDR2 YYNGEE. Patients were left out if they had other autoimmune diseases, uncontrolled infections, pregnancy or lactation. Using RNA transcripts, the TCR beta CDR3 regions were amplified. An opening RT-PCR round employed HTBI primers and preceded a second-round multiplex PCR. MiXCR was run by TCRdb on the multiplex PCR reads, yielding one entry per CDR3 protein. The data hold 230,000 or so distinct CDR3 sequences, with 45% observed a single time. Study conclusions and caveats: Blood also contained most of the expanded thyroid clonotypes above 0.001 frequency.

This clonotype originated in an adult man with Graves' ophthalmopathy. J is TRBJ1-1 and V is TRBV9, with D unresolved. Sequencing input: peripheral blood. CDR3 DNA sequence: TGTGCCAGCAGCGTAGGGACGAACACTGGAGCTTTCTTT. This encodes CASSVGTNTGAFF. Supplemented by reference TRBV9 and TRBJ1-1, the full variable domain reads DSGVTQTPKHLITATGQRVTLRCSPRSGDLSVYWYQQSLDQGLQFLIQYYNGEERAKGNILERFSAQQFPDLHSELNLSSLELGDSALYFCASSVGTNTGAFFGQGTRLTVV.